This TCR beta chain was observed in a study of shared clonotypes between healthy human individuals. Clones were sequenced by immunoSEQ multiplex PCR, and TCRdb holds only the in-frame ones, with some missing. The sample records around 2.3 million clones, almost 96% being singletons. Whole-study findings and limits: Owing to a small donor count, the genetic and exposure-history diversity represented was limited. Shared clonotypes: 4.5% to 5% naive CD4, roughly 3.8% naive CD8, 2% to 2.5% memory CD4, 0.4% to 0.5% memory CD8. Sequencing depth was expected to influence donor clonotype sharing.

The CDR3 runs 13 residues. The germline V gene has CDR1 MNHNS and CDR2 SASEGT. The trim removed 7 bases at V and 4 bases at J, leaving 3 bases unmatched. To note about this clone: The antigen is not known. The sample contains more than one DNA sequence encoding this CDR3.

CD4+ cells underwent separation, giving CD45RA+ naive and CD45RA-negative memory subsets. The chain joins TRBV6-1 to TRBJ1-5; 8 bases agree with TRBD1. The specimen sequenced was naive CD4+ T cells sorted from blood. Subset reported: CD45RA+ positively selected. The TCR originated in a man aged 18-30 years in good health. The DNA of the CDR3 is TGTGCCAGCAACGGACAGGGTAATCAGCCCCAGCATTTT. Translated, it gives CASNGQGNQPQHF.